The present T cell receptor (beta chain) was sequenced within a study of blood T cell repertoires in COVID-19. Looking at the study overall: PBMCs, B-cell-depleted T cells, or T cells provided the cDNA or gDNA that made up the material.

Assay: immunoSEQ multiplex PCR; the TCRdb copy retains only in-frame clones and omits some. The sample records roughly 240,000 clones, 75% to 85% being singletons. The germline V gene encodes CDR1 GTSNPN and CDR2 SVGIG (reference sequence). The V end lost 5 bases, the J end lost 3 bases, and 7 bases lay between the germline ends. The CDR3 has 12 amino acids. Participants reported their clinical history, and cohort assignment relied on those reports. This TCR derives from a woman aged 50 to 65 with acute COVID-19. The rearrangement links TRBV30 to TRBJ2-2; D not resolved. Source material: PBMCs or T cells enriched from blood (not recorded which). The CDR3 DNA follows: TGTGCCTGGGCCTCGGACACCGGGGAGCTGTTTTTT. Its translation is CAWASDTGELFF.